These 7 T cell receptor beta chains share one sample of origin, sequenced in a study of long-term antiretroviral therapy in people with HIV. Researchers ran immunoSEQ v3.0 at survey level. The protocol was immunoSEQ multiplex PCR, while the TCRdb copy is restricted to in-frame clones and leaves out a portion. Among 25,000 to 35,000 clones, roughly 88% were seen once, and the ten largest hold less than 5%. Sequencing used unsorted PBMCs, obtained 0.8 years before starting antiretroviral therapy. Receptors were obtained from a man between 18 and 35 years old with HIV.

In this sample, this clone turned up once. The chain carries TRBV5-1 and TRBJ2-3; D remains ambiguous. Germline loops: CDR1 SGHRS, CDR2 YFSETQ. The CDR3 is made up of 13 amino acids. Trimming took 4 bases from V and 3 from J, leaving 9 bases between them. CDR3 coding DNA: TGCGCCAGCAGCCTAGACTCAACAGATACGCAGTATTTT. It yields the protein CASSLDSTDTQYF. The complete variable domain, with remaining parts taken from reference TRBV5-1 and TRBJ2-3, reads KAGVTQTPRYLIKTRGQQVTLSCSPISGHRSVSWYQQTPGQGLQFLFEYFSETQRNKGNFPGRFSGRQFSNSRSEMNVSTLELGDSALYLCASSLDSTDTQYFGPGTRLTVL.

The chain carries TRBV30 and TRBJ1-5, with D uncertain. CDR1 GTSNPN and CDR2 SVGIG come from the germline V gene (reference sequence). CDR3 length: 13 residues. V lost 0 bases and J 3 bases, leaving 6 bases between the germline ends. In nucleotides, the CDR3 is TGTGCCTGGAGTGTAGGGCTCAATCAGCCCCAGCATTTT. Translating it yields CAWSVGLNQPQHF.

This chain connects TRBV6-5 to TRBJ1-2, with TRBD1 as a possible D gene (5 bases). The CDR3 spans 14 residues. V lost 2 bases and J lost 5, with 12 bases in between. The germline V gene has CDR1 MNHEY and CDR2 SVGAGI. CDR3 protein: CASSYTGDGYGYTF. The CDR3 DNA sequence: TGTGCCAGCAGTTACACGGGGGACGGGTATGGCTACACCTTC.

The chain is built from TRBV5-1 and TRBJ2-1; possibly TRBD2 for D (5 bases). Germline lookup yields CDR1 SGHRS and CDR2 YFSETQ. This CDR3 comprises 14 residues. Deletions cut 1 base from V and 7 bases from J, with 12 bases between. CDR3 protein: CASSLLTGSNEQFF. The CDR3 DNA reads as TGCGCCAGCAGCTTGCTGACGGGGTCGAATGAGCAGTTCTTC.

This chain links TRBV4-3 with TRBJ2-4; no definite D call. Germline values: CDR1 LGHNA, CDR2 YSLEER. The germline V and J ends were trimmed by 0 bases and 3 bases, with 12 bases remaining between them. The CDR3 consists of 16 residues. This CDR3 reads CASSQDRVRSKNIQYF. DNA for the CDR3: TGCGCCAGCAGCCAAGATCGGGTCCGTAGCAAAAACATTCAGTACTTC.

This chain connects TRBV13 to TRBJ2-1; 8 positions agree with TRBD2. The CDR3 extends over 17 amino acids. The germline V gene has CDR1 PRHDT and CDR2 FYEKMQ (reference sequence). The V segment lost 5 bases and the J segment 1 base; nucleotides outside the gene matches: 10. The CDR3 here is CASSLVREGPSYNEQFF. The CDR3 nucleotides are TGTGCCAGCAGCCTCGTCCGGGAGGGCCCTTCCTACAATGAGCAGTTCTTC.

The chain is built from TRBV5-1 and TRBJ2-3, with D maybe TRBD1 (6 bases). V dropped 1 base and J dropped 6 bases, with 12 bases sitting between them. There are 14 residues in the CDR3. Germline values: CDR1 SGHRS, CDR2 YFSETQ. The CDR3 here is CASSLKQGLDTQYF. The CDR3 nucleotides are TGCGCCAGCAGCTTGAAACAGGGTCTCGATACGCAGTATTTT.